This TCR beta chain was captured by sequencing in a study of shared clonotypes between healthy human individuals. Study-level findings and limits: Since donors were few, the genetic and exposure-history diversity represented was limited.

Donors comprised healthy HIV-negative adults lacking recent acute infections or vaccinations. This clone was seen a handful of times. Its antigen is unknown. Sequencing used immunoSEQ multiplex PCR; TCRdb keeps in-frame clones, though not all of them. The sample holds about 490,000 clones, 60% to 85% seen once. Sequenced material: PBMCs. The TCR comes from a woman between 40 and 50 years old in good health. Some clones in this sample may be carry-over from other donors' samples.

CDR3: CASSLPPPTGEGSYEQYF. The CDR3, as DNA: TGTGCCAGCAGCTTACCGCCTCCTACAGGGGAGGGGTCCTACGAGCAGTACTTC. This chain joins TRBV13 and TRBJ2-7; D tentatively reads TRBD1 or TRBD2 (7 bases each). The germline V gene encodes CDR1 PRHDT and CDR2 FYEKMQ (reference sequence). Trimming cost V 2 bases and J 1 base, with 21 bases left between them. The CDR3 runs 18 residues. Filled out from reference TRBV13 and TRBJ2-7, the complete variable domain reads AAGVIQSPRHLIKEKRETATLKCYPIPRHDTVYWYQQGPGQDPQFLISFYEKMQSDKGSIPDRFSAQQFSDYHSELNMSSLELGDSALYFCASSLPPPTGEGSYEQYFGPGTRLTVT.